This T cell receptor (beta chain) originates from a study of blood T cell repertoires in COVID-19. Study summary: Samples taken during acute and convalescent COVID-19 were collected in the United States, Italy and Spain. Sample material is recorded as cDNA or gDNA derived from T cells, B-cell-depleted T cells, or PBMCs.

The authors' processing: Researchers report that nucleated cell counts were estimated from reference gene primer amplification. The protocol was immunoSEQ multiplex PCR, while the TCRdb copy is restricted to in-frame clones and leaves out a portion. That table gives V, J and clone size, and the DNA gave D and trimming. The data show 150,000 to 200,000 clones, roughly 78% seen once. This CDR3 comprises 18 residues. CDR1 and CDR2 from the germline V gene are SGHDT and YYEEEE. With V trimmed by 1 base and J by 5 bases, 8 bases remained unmatched. The sequence was collected from a woman older than 75 with active or convalescent COVID-19. V and J are TRBV5-6 and TRBJ2-5; 16 bases map to TRBD2. Sequencing input: peripheral blood. In DNA form, the CDR3 reads TGTGCCAGCAGCTTGTTCGGGACTAGCGGGGGGGCCTGGGAGACCCAGTACTTC. This encodes CASSLFGTSGGAWETQYF. The whole variable domain, remainder taken from reference TRBV5-6 and TRBJ2-5, is DAGVTQSPTHLIKTRGQQVTLRCSPKSGHDTVSWYQQALGQGPQFIFQYYEEEERQRGNFPDRFSGHQFPNYSSELNVNALLLGDSALYLCASSLFGTSGGAWETQYFGPGTRLLVL.